Below are 2 T cell receptor beta chains sequenced from a single sample in a study of T cell repertoires in cytomegalovirus infection. No antigen is known for these receptors. A single record per CDR3 protein comes from TCRdb applying MiXCR to the reads. Of approximately 500,000 distinct CDR3 sequences in the sample, around 30% were seen once. Specimen: cultured PBMCs, collected from culture after CMV antigen stimulation. The receptors derive from a human donor in good health (CMV status not recorded). Some clones in this sample may be carry-over from other donors' samples.

This clonotype came up once. CDR3 protein: CASSQQDLTGFREKLFF. In DNA, the CDR3 is TGCGCCAGCAGCCAGCAAGATCTGACAGGGTTTCGGGAAAAACTGTTTTTT. The chain carries TRBV4-3 and TRBJ1-4; 7 bases are shared with TRBD1. The CDR3 has 17 residues. J lost 8 bases, V lost 3 bases, and 15 bases had no gene match. Germline V lookup: CDR1 LGHNA, CDR2 YSLEER.

The table lists this clonotype with a few counts. The genes are TRBV28 and TRBJ1-1, with 11 nucleotides matching TRBD1. Germline CDR1 and CDR2: MDHEN and SYDVKM. V shed 4 bases, J shed 4 bases, and the junction held 26 bases outside the gene matches. CDR3 length equals 22 residues. The CDR3 bases are TGTGCCAGCAGTTGGCCCTCGCGTGCCGGTAGTCTCCGGGACAGGGGGTTCACTGAAGCTTTCTTT. Translation gives CASSWPSRAGSLRDRGFTEAFF.